The next 22 T cell receptor beta chains were all read from a single sample in a study of blood T cell repertoires in COVID-19. This table comes from immunoSEQ multiplex PCR, and its TCRdb copy is limited to in-frame clones, with some not included. Of under 250,000 clones in the sample, 86% were seen once. The specimen sequenced was peripheral blood. The receptor set was obtained from an elderly woman with COVID-19, enrolled during active disease.

With respect to this clone: A read error may account for a junction end that differs from germline. The chain employs TRBV12-3 or TRBV12-4 and TRBJ1-1; D not certain. The CDR3 has 11 residues. In nucleotides, the CDR3 is TGTGCCAGCAGTTTAGCGTTTACTAGGAGATTT. It encodes CASSLAFTRRF.

V gene TRBV19 combines with J gene TRBJ1-4, with D uncertain. The length of the CDR3 is 16 residues. Per the germline V gene, CDR1 is LNHDA and CDR2 is SQIVND (reference sequence). Trimming took 4 bases from V and 1 from J, leaving 13 bases between them. The chain's CDR3 is CASSTSETRTNEKLFF. CDR3 DNA sequence: TGTGCCAGTAGTACCTCAGAAACAAGAACTAATGAAAAACTGTTTTTT.

This chain uses TRBV9 with TRBJ2-3; D may be TRBD2 (6 bases). Trimming shortened V by 3 bases and J by 3 bases, and 14 bases separated the two germline ends. This CDR3 is 15 amino acids long. Germline values: CDR1 SGDLS, CDR2 YYNGEE. This chain's CDR3 is CASSAQLGGTDTQYF. CDR3 sequence (DNA): TGTGCCAGCAGCGCCCAGCTGGGGGGTACAGATACGCAGTATTTT.

The chain carries TRBV27 and TRBJ1-6; 11 bases are a match to TRBD1. The CDR3 is 14 residues long. Looked up from germline, CDR1 is MNHEY and CDR2 is SMNVEV (reference sequence). Trimming at V came to 5 bases and at J to 15 bases, leaving 9 bases not matched to a gene. This CDR3 is CASSPEDRGQLLHF. CDR3 DNA: TGTGCCAGCAGTCCCGAGGACAGGGGGCAACTCCTCCACTTT.

This chain connects TRBV5-6 to TRBJ2-3, with a weak D call TRBD2 (6 bases). V was trimmed by 4 bases and J by 3 bases, leaving 18 bases between them. The length of the CDR3 is 16 residues. The germline V gene encodes CDR1 SGHDT and CDR2 YYEEEE. The CDR3 DNA sequence: TGTGCCAGCAGCCTACGATCCACGGGGAGGACAGATACGCAGTATTTT. Amino acid sequence: CASSLRSTGRTDTQYF.

The chain joins TRBV5-6 to TRBJ2-2, with D possibly TRBD1 on 6 matching bases. CDR1 is SGHDT, CDR2 YYEEEE, per germline. V was shortened by 7 bases and J by 0 bases, with 16 bases between the two germline ends. CDR3 length: 16 residues. The CDR3 loop is CASEPAHRANTGELFF. The CDR3 nucleotides are TGTGCCAGCGAGCCAGCGCACAGGGCGAACACCGGGGAGCTGTTTTTT.

Only a few counts were recorded for this clone. The J gene is TRBJ2-2, the V gene TRBV5-1; 7 bases align to TRBD2. Germline V gives CDR1 SGHRS, CDR2 YFSETQ. The junction had 7 bases not matched to a gene; V was cut back by 1 base and J by 4 bases. The CDR3 has 16 amino acids. The CDR3 DNA reads TGCGCCAGCAGCTTGCTTGGGACTACAGGCACCGGGGAGCTGTTTTTT. Encoded protein: CASSLLGTTGTGELFF. The variable domain in full, completed from reference TRBV5-1 and TRBJ2-2, reads KAGVTQTPRYLIKTRGQQVTLSCSPISGHRSVSWYQQTPGQGLQFLFEYFSETQRNKGNFPGRFSGRQFSNSRSEMNVSTLELGDSALYLCASSLLGTTGTGELFFGEGSRLTVL.

The rearrangement links TRBV14 to TRBJ1-1; D is uncertain. CDR1 is SGHDN and CDR2 is FVKESK in the germline V gene. The length of the CDR3 is 11 residues. Trimming left V 3 bases short and J 9 bases short, with 8 bases between. The CDR3 bases are TGTGCCAGCAGCCAGTCCGGGAAAGCTTTCTTT. It codes for CASSQSGKAFF.

The chain links TRBV7-3 to TRBJ2-1; 10 bases are shared with TRBD2. The CDR3 is 15 residues long. The V gene end was trimmed by 5 bases and the J gene end by 3 bases; junction bases not matched to a gene: 4. The germline V gene encodes CDR1 SGHTA and CDR2 FQGTGA. Written as DNA, the CDR3 is TGTGCCAGCAGCCGTAGCGGGGGGAACTACAATGAGCAGTTCTTC. Encoded protein: CASSRSGGNYNEQFF.

The chain uses TRBV2 and TRBJ1-2; 7 nucleotides match TRBD1. The CDR3 contains 16 residues. The J segment lost 5 bases and the V segment lost 6 bases, leaving 15 bases of the junction unmatched. Germline loops: CDR1 SNHLY, CDR2 FYNNEI. CDR3 in amino acids: CASSLEPGQMRYGYTF. The CDR3 bases are TGTGCCAGCAGCCTGGAACCGGGACAGATGCGGTATGGCTACACCTTC.

The rearrangement uses TRBV28 and TRBJ2-2; 8 nucleotides align to TRBD1. Germline V gives CDR1 MDHEN, CDR2 SYDVKM. The CDR3 totals 17 residues. The junction had 12 bases not matched to a gene; V was cut back by 6 bases and J by 3 bases. The CDR3 nucleotides are TGTGCCAGCAGGGAACGACAGGGGTTAGGTGACACCGGGGAGCTGTTTTTT. Amino acid sequence: CASRERQGLGDTGELFF. The complete variable domain, with remaining parts taken from reference TRBV28 and TRBJ2-2, reads DVKVTQSSRYLVKRTGEKVFLECVQDMDHENMFWYRQDPGLGLRLIYFSYDVKMKEKGDIPEGYSVSREKKERFSLILESASTNQTSMYLCASRERQGLGDTGELFFGEGSRLTVL.

The chain combines TRBV7-2 with TRBJ1-2; TRBD1 agrees at 7 bases. Germline values: CDR1 SGHTA, CDR2 FQGNSA. The CDR3 contains 14 residues. V shed 7 bases, J shed 6 bases, and the junction held 11 bases outside the gene matches. CDR3 DNA sequence: TGTGCCAGCACCAAAACCAGGGGGAAGGATGGCTACACCTTC. Its translation is CASTKTRGKDGYTF.

This sequence joins TRBV27 and TRBJ1-5; TRBD1 might be the D (6 bases). V dropped 6 bases and J dropped 1 base, with 13 bases sitting between them. This CDR3 contains 15 residues. The germline gives CDR1 MNHEY, CDR2 SMNVEV (reference sequence). CDR3 residues: CASRKGTISNQPQHF. The CDR3 nucleotides read TGTGCCAGCAGGAAAGGGACAATAAGCAATCAGCCCCAGCATTTT.

The chain joins TRBV4-2 to TRBJ1-2, with TRBD1 matching 10 bases. The germline gives CDR1 LGHNA, CDR2 YNFKEQ. The ends lost 4 bases at V and 4 bases at J; junction bases unmatched: 12. There are 17 residues in the CDR3. The CDR3 coding sequence is TGTGCCAGCAGCCCGGATCGGACAGGGGGGTCTTTCTATGGCTACACCTTC. It translates to CASSPDRTGGSFYGYTF.

This chain connects TRBV27 to TRBJ1-1; D perhaps matches TRBD1 (5 bases). CDR3 size: 13 residues. Per germline, CDR1 MNHEY and CDR2 SMNVEV (reference sequence). The germline V and J ends were trimmed by 2 bases and 9 bases, with 13 bases remaining between them. The CDR3 sequence is CASSLNQGGKAFF. CDR3 bases: TGTGCCAGCAGTTTAAACCAGGGAGGGAAAGCTTTCTTT.

The chain joins TRBV9 to TRBJ2-3; 11 positions match TRBD2. J lost 5 bases, V lost 4 bases, and 15 bases had no gene match. This CDR3 has 18 residues. Germline values: CDR1 SGDLS, CDR2 YYNGEE. The CDR3 bases are TGTGCCAGCAGCCCAACGTTTGGTAGCGGGGGGGCAATAGATACGCAGTATTTT. Translation: CASSPTFGSGGAIDTQYF.

This chain uses TRBV19 with TRBJ2-2, with 8 bases matching TRBD1. The CDR3 contains 16 residues. Germline V CDR1 and CDR2: LNHDA, SQIVND (reference sequence). V lost 3 bases, J lost 4 bases, and 7 bases stayed unmatched. CDR3: CASSIPGGLITGELFF. CDR3 sequence (DNA): TGTGCCAGTAGTATCCCAGGGGGCTTGATCACCGGGGAGCTGTTTTTT.

The gene calls are TRBV10-1 and TRBJ2-1; D gene unclear. V was cut by 3 bases and J by 3 bases, with 6 bases left in between. The CDR3 covers 13 residues. The germline CDR1 and CDR2 sequences are WNHNN and SYGVQD (reference sequence). CDR3 in DNA: TGCGCCAGCAGTGAACAGATCTACAATGAGCAGTTCTTC. Protein: CASSEQIYNEQFF.

The J gene is TRBJ2-3, the V gene TRBV5-1; maybe TRBD1 (5 bases). The V gene lost 0 bases and the J gene lost 2 bases, with 13 bases spanning the gap. The CDR3 is 16 amino acids. Germline V lookup: CDR1 SGHRS, CDR2 YFSETQ. The CDR3 nucleotides read TGCGCCAGCAGCTTGGGGGCCGTAGGGGCCACAGATACGCAGTATTTT. Its protein product is CASSLGAVGATDTQYF.

This clone was observed a few times. The rearrangement links TRBV7-8 to TRBJ1-6; maybe TRBD1 (5 bases). CDR3 length: 17 residues. Looked up from germline, CDR1 is SGHVS and CDR2 is FQNEAQ. Trimming left V 6 bases short and J 3 bases short, with 18 bases between. As DNA, the CDR3 is TGTGCCAGCAGTACGGGGCTGATGGGACTCTATAATTCACCCCTCCACTTT. It is translated as CASSTGLMGLYNSPLHF.

This clone occurred once. This chain joins TRBV3-1 (or the pseudogene TRBV3-2) and TRBJ2-5; 8 bases map to TRBD1. The CDR3 is made up of 14 amino acids. V lost 0 bases, J lost 6 bases, and 3 bases stayed unmatched. Germline V CDR1 and CDR2: LGHDT, YNNKEL (reference sequence). In DNA, the CDR3 is TGTGCCAGCAGCCAAGACACAGGGGGAAAGACCCAGTACTTC. It codes for CASSQDTGGKTQYF.

The chain has TRBV5-1 and TRBJ2-7, with 8 bases that match TRBD1. CDR1 and CDR2 from the germline V gene are SGHRS and YFSETQ. The length of the CDR3 is 14 residues. Losses at the gene ends were 4 bases for V and 0 bases for J; bases not matched to a gene: 3. For the CDR3, the DNA is TGCGCCAGCAGCAAGGACAGGGCCTCCTACGAGCAGTACTTC. It encodes CASSKDRASYEQYF.